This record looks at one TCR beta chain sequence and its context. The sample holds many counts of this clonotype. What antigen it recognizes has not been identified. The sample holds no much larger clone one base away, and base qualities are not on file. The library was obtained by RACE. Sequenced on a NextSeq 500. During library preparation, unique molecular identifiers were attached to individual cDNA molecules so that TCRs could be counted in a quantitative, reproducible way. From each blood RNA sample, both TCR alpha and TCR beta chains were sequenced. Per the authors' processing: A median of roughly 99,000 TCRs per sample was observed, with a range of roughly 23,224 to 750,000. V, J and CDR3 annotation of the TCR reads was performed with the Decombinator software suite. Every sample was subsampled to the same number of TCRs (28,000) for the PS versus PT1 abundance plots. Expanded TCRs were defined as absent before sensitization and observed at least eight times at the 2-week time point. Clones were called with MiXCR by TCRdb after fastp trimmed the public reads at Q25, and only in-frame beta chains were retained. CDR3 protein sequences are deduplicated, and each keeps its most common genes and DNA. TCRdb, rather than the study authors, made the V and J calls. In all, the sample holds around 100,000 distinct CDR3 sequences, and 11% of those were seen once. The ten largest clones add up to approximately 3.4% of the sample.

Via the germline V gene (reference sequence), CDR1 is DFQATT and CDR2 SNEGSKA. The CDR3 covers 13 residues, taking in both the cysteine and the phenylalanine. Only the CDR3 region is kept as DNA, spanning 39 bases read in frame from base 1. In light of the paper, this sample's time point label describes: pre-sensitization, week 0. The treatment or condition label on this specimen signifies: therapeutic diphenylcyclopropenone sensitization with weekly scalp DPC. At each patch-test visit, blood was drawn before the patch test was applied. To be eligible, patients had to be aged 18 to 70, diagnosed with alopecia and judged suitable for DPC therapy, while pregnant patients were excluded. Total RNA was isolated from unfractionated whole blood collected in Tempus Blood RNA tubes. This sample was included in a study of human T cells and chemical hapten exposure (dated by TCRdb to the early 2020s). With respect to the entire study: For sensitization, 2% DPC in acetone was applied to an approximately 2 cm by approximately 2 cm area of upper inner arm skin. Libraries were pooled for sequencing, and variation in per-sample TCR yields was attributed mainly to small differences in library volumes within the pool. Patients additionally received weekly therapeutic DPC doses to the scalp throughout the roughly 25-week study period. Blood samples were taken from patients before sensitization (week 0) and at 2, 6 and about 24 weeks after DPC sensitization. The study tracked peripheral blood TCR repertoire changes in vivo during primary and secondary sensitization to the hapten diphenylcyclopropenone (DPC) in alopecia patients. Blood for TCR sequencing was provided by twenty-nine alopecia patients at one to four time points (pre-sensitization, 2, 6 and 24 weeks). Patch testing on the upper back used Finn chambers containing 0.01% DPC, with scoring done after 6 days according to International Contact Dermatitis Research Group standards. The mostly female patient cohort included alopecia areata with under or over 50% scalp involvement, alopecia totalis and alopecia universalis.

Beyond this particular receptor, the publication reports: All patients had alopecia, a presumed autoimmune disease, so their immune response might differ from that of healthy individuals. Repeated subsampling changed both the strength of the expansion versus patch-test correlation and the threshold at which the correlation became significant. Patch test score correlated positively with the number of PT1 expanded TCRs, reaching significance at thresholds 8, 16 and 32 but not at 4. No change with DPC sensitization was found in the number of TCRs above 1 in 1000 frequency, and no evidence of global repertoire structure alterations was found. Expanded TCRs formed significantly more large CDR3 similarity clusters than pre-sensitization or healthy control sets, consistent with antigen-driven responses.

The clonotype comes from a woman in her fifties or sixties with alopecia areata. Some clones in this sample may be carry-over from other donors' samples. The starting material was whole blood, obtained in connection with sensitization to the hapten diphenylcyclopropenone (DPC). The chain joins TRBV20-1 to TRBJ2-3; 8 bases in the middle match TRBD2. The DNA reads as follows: TGCATGTCTCAGCGGGGGAGCACAGATACGCAGTATTTT. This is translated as CMSQRGSTDTQYF.